The rows below give T cell receptor beta chains drawn from one sample of a study of beta chain features in type 1 diabetes. Here immunoSEQ multiplex PCR was the method, and the copy in TCRdb shows in-frame clones only, minus some. The repertoire consists of under 300,000 clones, with approximately 15% occurring once and the leading ten covering about 0.018%. Material for sequencing was naive CD4+ T cells from blood. These receptors all stem from a young man with type 1 diabetes. Each CDR3 is given with its conserved first and last residue. A D gene is named only where the DNA matches it firmly. The size field is filled for only some rows; it gives once, few, many or a size class.

-	TRBV10-3	TRBJ2-5	-	CAISDRAQETQYF	TGTGCCATCAGTGACAGGGCACAAGAGACCCAGTACTTC
few	TRBV7-9	TRBJ2-2	-	CASSPTAGELFF	TGTGCCAGCAGTCCTACCGCCGGGGAGCTGTTTTTT
-	TRBV5-1	TRBJ2-7	TRBD1	CASSLRDRDEQYF	TGCGCCAGCAGCCTCCGGGACAGGGACGAGCAGTACTTC
few	TRBV30	TRBJ2-1	TRBD2	CAWSQTSGYNEQFF	TGTGCCTGGAGCCAGACTAGCGGCTACAATGAGCAGTTCTTC
-	TRBV30	TRBJ1-2	-	CAGEGHLYGYTF	TGTGCCGGAGAGGGACACCTCTATGGCTACACCTTC
-	TRBV28	TRBJ2-1	TRBD2	CASSSETSGGYNEQFF	TGTGCCAGCAGTTCCGAGACTAGCGGAGGATACAATGAGCAGTTCTTC
-	TRBV5-1	TRBJ2-3	TRBD2	CASSLDRAGSTDTQYF	TGCGCCAGCAGCTTGGATCGAGCGGGAAGTACAGATACGCAGTATTTT
-	TRBV29-1	TRBJ2-3	-	CSVERWGGGDTQYF	TGCAGCGTTGAAAGATGGGGCGGTGGGGATACGCAGTATTTT
few	TRBV6-5	TRBJ2-7	TRBD1	CASSRGGQGSNEQYF	TGTGCCAGCAGCCGAGGGGGACAGGGTTCGAACGAGCAGTACTTC
few	TRBV10-3	TRBJ2-1	TRBD2	CAISELAGEGEQFF	TGTGCCATCAGTGAACTAGCGGGAGAAGGTGAGCAGTTCTTC
few	TRBV10-3	TRBJ2-3	-	CAISETTAYTDTQYF	TGTGCCATCAGTGAGACGACAGCGTACACAGATACGCAGTATTTT
-	TRBV21-1	TRBJ2-3	-	CASLPGLGATDTQYF	TGTGCCAGCCTACCGGGACTAGGAGCCACAGATACGCAGTATTTT
few	TRBV4-1	TRBJ1-5	-	CASSQEYSNQPQHF	TGCGCCAGCAGCCAGGAGTATAGCAATCAGCCCCAGCATTTT
-	TRBV6-5	TRBJ2-1	TRBD2	CASSYSRTSGSNEQFF	TGTGCCAGCAGTTACTCGAGGACTAGCGGGAGCAATGAGCAGTTCTTC
few	TRBV7-2	TRBJ1-5	TRBD1	CASSGQGIYQPQHF	TGTGCCAGCAGCGGACAGGGAATATATCAGCCCCAGCATTTT
-	TRBV27	TRBJ2-3	TRBD1	CASSLFRDRGPDTQYF	TGTGCCAGCAGTTTATTCCGGGACAGGGGGCCAGATACGCAGTATTTT
-	TRBV11-3	TRBJ2-7	TRBD2	CASKRGASEQYF	TGTGCCAGCAAGCGGGGGGCATCCGAGCAGTACTTC
-	TRBV5-1	TRBJ2-3	-	CASSHGQYTDTQYF	TGCGCCAGCAGCCATGGACAGTACACAGATACGCAGTATTTT
-	TRBV7-9	TRBJ1-1	-	CASSLGVQNTEAFF	TGTGCCAGCAGCTTAGGAGTGCAGAACACTGAAGCTTTCTTT
-	TRBV2	TRBJ1-1	-	CASSEALFSAEAFF	TGTGCCAGCAGTGAAGCGCTTTTCAGCGCTGAAGCTTTCTTT
-	TRBV30	TRBJ2-7	-	CAWNEGGSQGEQYF	TGTGCCTGGAACGAGGGCGGCTCCCAGGGGGAGCAGTACTTC
-	TRBV4-1	TRBJ1-2	-	CASSLSRGSAYGYTF	TGCGCCAGCAGCCTTAGCCGGGGTTCGGCCTATGGCTACACCTTC
-	TRBV9	TRBJ2-1	TRBD2	CASSVSSGASGGPTSYNEQFF	TGTGCCAGCAGCGTAAGTTCTGGCGCCAGCGGGGGACCAACCTCCTACAATGAGCAGTTCTTC
-	TRBV6-1	TRBJ2-7	-	CASSGHRVKGDEQYF	TGTGCCAGCAGTGGTCACAGGGTGAAGGGAGACGAGCAGTACTTC
few	TRBV2	TRBJ1-2	-	CASSTTGYGYTF	TGTGCCAGCAGTACAACAGGGTATGGCTACACCTTC
few	TRBV30	TRBJ1-5	TRBD1	CAWSGTGDQPQHF	TGTGCCTGGAGTGGGACAGGGGATCAGCCCCAGCATTTT
few	TRBV28	TRBJ2-7	-	CASSTRAGLSSYEQYF	TGTGCCAGCAGTACCAGAGCGGGCCTTAGCTCCTACGAGCAGTACTTC
-	TRBV25-1	TRBJ2-1	-	CASSLEGLGNEQFF	TGTGCCAGCAGCCTAGAGGGCCTGGGTAATGAGCAGTTCTTC
-	TRBV5-1	TRBJ2-3	TRBD2	CASSTGLAGLDTQYF	TGCGCCAGCAGCACGGGACTAGCGGGACTGGATACGCAGTATTTT
-	TRBV4-1	TRBJ2-1	-	CASSLGLTFNEQFF	TGCGCCAGCAGCCTTGGGCTGACCTTCAATGAGCAGTTCTTC
-	TRBV6-1	TRBJ2-7	-	CASTAGTGREQYF	TGTGCCAGCACCGCGGGAACAGGACGCGAGCAGTACTTC
-	TRBV29-1	TRBJ1-1	-	CSVGIAPGAFF	TGCAGCGTCGGCATAGCCCCGGGAGCTTTCTTT
few	TRBV5-7	TRBJ1-2	TRBD1	CASSLYPGTAYYGYTF	TGTGCCAGCAGCCTTTACCCCGGGACAGCTTACTATGGCTACACCTTC
few	TRBV7-8	TRBJ1-6	TRBD1	CASSVDQGGTPLHF	TGTGCCAGCAGCGTGGACCAGGGGGGAACACCCCTCCACTTT
few	TRBV18	TRBJ1-5	-	CASSPREGQPQHF	TGTGCCAGCTCACCCAGGGAAGGTCAGCCCCAGCATTTT
few	TRBV7-2	TRBJ2-5	TRBD2	CASSRLAGQETQYF	TGTGCCAGCAGCCGACTAGCGGGCCAAGAGACCCAGTACTTC